The 12 T cell receptor beta chains reported below all come from one sample, sequenced in a study of response to subunit inactivated influenza vaccine. MiXCR, applied by TCRdb to the RT-PCR reads, yields one record per CDR3 protein. Of about 700,000 distinct CDR3 sequences in the sample, 11% to 15% were seen once. The specimen was PBMCs from blood, collected around two weeks before vaccination. All receptors derive from a man aged 50 or older who received an inactivated influenza vaccine.

The V and J genes are TRBV6-2 or TRBV6-3 and TRBJ2-3; 10 nucleotides line up with TRBD2. The germline gives CDR1 MNHEY, CDR2 SVGEGT. V shed 0 bases, J shed 3 bases, and the junction held 12 bases outside the gene matches. CDR3 size: 19 residues. The CDR3 here is CASSYSSTRLAGPTDTQYF. In DNA form, the CDR3 reads TGTGCCAGCAGTTACTCGAGTACCCGACTAGCGGGTCCGACAGATACGCAGTATTTT.

This clonotype was counted at least ten times. This rearrangement joins TRBV5-1 to TRBJ2-5; D is perhaps TRBD2 (5 bases). The CDR3 spans 12 residues. Germline loops: CDR1 SGHRS, CDR2 YFSETQ. Trimming left V 4 bases short and J 6 bases short, with 10 bases between. CDR3 DNA sequence: TGCGCCAGCAGCGAGGACTTCCAGACCCAGTACTTC. Its translation: CASSEDFQTQYF.

This clonotype was counted many times. The CDR3 spells CASSLDHGYGYTF. The CDR3 DNA follows: TGCGCCAGCAGCTTGGACCATGGCTATGGCTACACCTTC. The chain couples TRBV5-1 to TRBJ1-2, with D uncertain. V was shortened by 0 bases and J by 4 bases, with 7 bases between the two germline ends. The CDR3 has 13 residues. Germline CDR1 and CDR2: SGHRS and YFSETQ.

The CDR3 here is CASNRRGYNEQFF. CDR3 sequence (DNA): TGTGCCAGCAACCGCAGGGGTTACAATGAGCAGTTCTTC. The chain joins TRBV6-1 to TRBJ2-1, with D perhaps TRBD1 (6 bases). CDR1 is MNHNS and CDR2 is SASEGT in the germline V gene. With 7 bases removed from V and 4 bases from J, the gap between germline ends came to 11 bases. This CDR3 spans 13 amino acids.

The V call is TRBV18, the J call TRBJ2-1; D uncertain. The CDR3 has 16 residues. Trimming pared 8 bases from V and 8 bases from J, leaving 25 bases between. Germline CDR1 reads KGHSH; CDR2 reads LQKENI. In DNA form, the CDR3 reads TGTGCCAGCACTCAGATAGTGGGATTTTCGGGCGATGAGCAGTTCTTC. Translated: CASTQIVGFSGDEQFF.

The genes are TRBV20-1 and TRBJ1-6, with TRBD1 identical over 7 bases. Germline trimming cut 5 bases from V and 6 bases from J; bases unmatched to any gene: 4. The CDR3 consists of 13 residues. The germline CDR1 and CDR2 sequences are DFQATT and SNEGSKA (reference sequence). For the CDR3, the DNA is TGCAGTGCTCCGGGACAGCCTAATTCACCCCTCCACTTT. This encodes CSAPGQPNSPLHF.

The chain uses TRBV12-3 or TRBV12-4 and TRBJ1-5; the D is unclear. V was shortened by 6 bases and J by 0 bases, with 12 bases between the two germline ends. This CDR3 is built from 15 residues. The CDR3 is CASSIDGYSNQPQHF. The CDR3 nucleotides read TGTGCCAGCAGCATAGACGGATATAGCAATCAGCCCCAGCATTTT.

The table lists this clonotype with a few counts. The V call is TRBV7-9, the J call TRBJ2-3; D ambiguous. Germline loops: CDR1 SEHNR, CDR2 FQNEAQ (reference sequence). This CDR3 region has 15 residues. V was trimmed by 1 base and J by 6 bases, leaving 14 bases between them. The CDR3 bases are TGTGCCAGCAGCTTAGACTCCGGACCATACGATACGCAGTATTTT. Amino acids: CASSLDSGPYDTQYF. Looking up the rest from reference TRBV7-9 and TRBJ2-3 gives the full variable domain: DTGVSQNPRHKITKRGQNVTFRCDPISEHNRLYWYRQTLGQGPEFLTYFQNEAQLEKSRLLSDRFSAERPKGSFSTLEIQRTEQGDSAMYLCASSLDSGPYDTQYFGPGTRLTVL.

This sequence joins TRBV20-1 and TRBJ2-3; D ambiguous. Germline V gene sequence: CDR1 DFQATT, CDR2 SNEGSKA (reference sequence). This CDR3 region has 15 residues. Trimming stripped 0 bases from V and 2 bases from J, with 12 bases between. CDR3 sequence: CSARDRLVSTDTQYF. The CDR3 bases are TGCAGTGCTAGAGATCGGTTGGTATCCACAGATACGCAGTATTTT.

This chain uses TRBV7-9 with TRBJ2-2; D might be TRBD2 (6 bases). The V and J ends lost 5 bases and 6 bases respectively, with 16 bases between them. CDR3 length: 15 residues. Germline V gene lookup returns CDR1 SEHNR and CDR2 FQNEAQ (reference sequence). The CDR3 here is CASSQSGLPPGELFF. In nucleotides, the CDR3 is TGTGCCAGCAGCCAAAGCGGGCTCCCCCCCGGGGAGCTGTTTTTT.

This clonotype appeared many times. The J gene is TRBJ2-3, the V gene TRBV12-3 or TRBV12-4, with D tentatively TRBD1 (6 bases). V dropped 0 bases and J dropped 5 bases, with 15 bases sitting between them. This CDR3 comprises 16 residues. This CDR3 reads CASSLAHDRTRDTQYF. CDR3 nucleotides: TGTGCCAGCAGTTTAGCGCACGACAGGACCCGAGATACGCAGTATTTT.

This clonotype appeared a few times. The chain has TRBV6-5 and TRBJ2-7, with D perhaps matching TRBD1 (6 bases). This CDR3 spans 14 amino acids. Per the germline V gene, CDR1 is MNHEY and CDR2 is SVGAGI. V was shortened by 2 bases and J by 3 bases, with 11 bases between the two germline ends. DNA of the CDR3: TGTGCCAGCAGTTACCGGGAAGGGGGCTACGAGCAGTACTTC. Its translation is CASSYREGGYEQYF.